These 25 T cell receptor beta chains share one sample of origin, sequenced in a study of tumor and adjacent non-tumor tissue in lung cancer. Three rounds of nested PCR, following a modified ARM-PCR protocol, produced the TCRbeta library. MiXCR, applied by TCRdb to the multiplex PCR reads, yields one record per CDR3 protein. The sample lists 40,000 to 60,000 distinct CDR3 sequences; under 75% were seen once. No cell sorting was done before RNA was extracted from the tissue. This non-tumor lung sample came from over 3 cm beyond the tumor edge. The specimen was distant non-tumor lung tissue. Receptors were obtained from a woman in her seventies with non-small cell lung cancer.

As regards this clonotype: An end of the junction does not agree with germline; a read error may underlie this. J is TRBJ1-1 and V is TRBV11-1; perhaps TRBD1 as D (6 bases). There are 14 residues in the CDR3. Germline CDR1 reads SGHAT; CDR2 reads FQDESV (reference sequence). The CDR3 region is CASSLQGQNTGAFF. DNA for the CDR3: TGTGCCAGCAGTTTACAAGGACAGAACACTGGAGCTTTCTTT.

Concerning this clonotype: Just one base apart from a much larger clone, this may be a read error. The V gene is TRBV28, the J gene TRBJ2-7; 7 bases match TRBD1. CDR3 length: 13 amino acids. The germline CDR1 and CDR2 sequences are MDHEN and SYDVKM. V lost 3 bases to trimming and J lost 3 bases; unmatched junction nucleotides: 2. DNA for the CDR3: TGTGCCAGCAGTTTGGGACAGCACTACGAGCAGTACTTC. As protein: CASSLGQHYEQYF.

This clonotype has a single count. An end of the junction differs from the germline gene, which may be a read error. The J gene is TRBJ2-1, the V gene TRBV11-3; D might be TRBD1 (6 bases). CDR3 size: 14 residues. The V gene's germline CDR1 is SGHNT and CDR2 YENEEA. This chain's CDR3 is CASSLGSGDNEQSF. CDR3 DNA sequence: TGTGCCAGCAGCTTGGGGTCAGGGGACAATGAACAGTCCTTC.

J is TRBJ2-1 and V is TRBV11-2, with D tentatively TRBD2 (6 bases). The germline V gene encodes CDR1 SGHAT and CDR2 FQNNGV. The CDR3 spans 15 residues. Trimming removed 6 bases from V and 13 bases from J, with 25 bases in between. The CDR3 spells CASSLRTNLGAEQFF. CDR3 nucleotide sequence: TGTGCCAGCAGTTTACGGACTAACCTGGGAGCCGAACAGTTCTTC.

As to this clonotype: This may be a read error: a much more frequent sequence differs by one nucleotide. This chain uses TRBV28 with TRBJ1-5, with 7 nucleotides matching TRBD1. Germline loops: CDR1 MDHEN, CDR2 SYDVKM. The CDR3 has 12 residues. The CDR3 nucleotides are TGTGTCAGCAGACAGGGATTGGAGCCCCAGCATTTT. Encoded protein: CVSRQGLEPQHF. The variable domain in full, completed from reference TRBV28 and TRBJ1-5, reads DVKVTQSSRYLVKRTGEKVFLECVQDMDHENMFWYRQDPGLGLRLIYFSYDVKMKEKGDIPEGYSVSREKKERFSLILESASTNQTSMYLCVSRQGLEPQHFGDGTRLSIL.

This clonotype was found once. A much larger clone sits a single nucleotide away, making a read error possible. The chain is built from TRBV20-1 and TRBJ1-2; a weak D match, TRBD1 (6 bases). Trimming removed 1 base at V and 8 bases at J, with 20 bases between. Germline CDR1 DFQATT, CDR2 SNEGSKA (reference sequence). This CDR3 has 15 amino acids. CDR3 sequence (DNA): TGCAGTGCTAGAGGCAGGGTACAGGGAATTTACGGCTACACCTTC. Translating it yields CSARGRVQGIYGYTF.

This chain joins TRBV5-1 and TRBJ2-2; tentative D call: TRBD2 (6 bases). CDR1 and CDR2 from the germline V gene are SGHRS and YFSETQ. The CDR3 runs 15 residues. The ends were cut back, 7 bases at V and 6 bases at J, with 19 bases in the middle. The CDR3 coding sequence is TGCGCCAGCGGGGTGGAGGGACCAAACGCCGGGGAGCTGTTTTTT. It is translated as CASGVEGPNAGELFF.

The chain employs TRBV5-1 and TRBJ1-2; D is undetermined. Germline CDR1 and CDR2: SGHRS and YFSETQ. This CDR3 contains 14 residues. The CDR3 region has the DNA TGCGCTAACAGCTTGGATGTCAGCAACTATGGCTACACCTTC. It encodes CANSLDVSNYGYTF. Filled out from reference TRBV5-1 and TRBJ1-2, the complete variable domain reads KAGVTQTPRYLIKTRGQQVTLSCSPISGHRSVSWYQQTPGQGLQFLFEYFSETQRNKGNFPGRFSGRQFSNSRSEMNVSTLELGDSALYLCANSLDVSNYGYTFGSGTRLTVV.

The chain combines TRBV20-1 with TRBJ2-3; D possibly corresponds to TRBD2 (5 bases). Trimming removed 8 bases from V and 2 bases from J, with 20 bases in between. Germline CDR1 reads DFQATT; CDR2 reads SNEGSKA (reference sequence). The CDR3 length is 15 residues. The CDR3 DNA sequence: TGCAGTACTAACACCGGGGATACGCACACAGATACGCAGTATTTT. This sequence encodes CSTNTGDTHTDTQYF.

This clonotype was observed at least ten times. The CDR3 here is CASSPNFEQYF. The CDR3 nucleotides are TGTGCCAGCAGCCCGAATTTCGAGCAGTACTTC. The chain has TRBV14 and TRBJ2-7; no clear D gene. The germline V gene has CDR1 SGHDN and CDR2 FVKESK. The CDR3 is 11 residues long. Trimming left V 4 bases short and J 6 bases short, with 7 bases between.

Turning to this clonotype: One junction end disagrees with the germline gene, perhaps due to a read error. The chain recombines TRBV5-6 with TRBJ1-2; no firm D call. CDR3 length equals 17 residues. Germline V gives CDR1 SGHDT, CDR2 YYEEEE. The CDR3 protein is CVSSSPSVLGSNYSYTF. The CDR3 nucleotides read TGTGTCAGCAGCTCGCCCAGCGTTTTGGGCTCGAACTATAGCTACACCTTC.

The V and J genes are TRBV28 and TRBJ1-5, with unresolved D. CDR3 size: 14 residues. V gave up 3 bases and J gave up 3 bases, with 9 bases separating them. Germline V lookup: CDR1 MDHEN, CDR2 SYDVKM. CDR3 DNA: TGTGCCAGCAGTTTCCCCGCCCCCAATCAGCCCCAGCATTTT. Residues: CASSFPAPNQPQHF.

About this clonotype itself: This may arise from a read error, as a much more abundant clone is one base away. The chain joins TRBV30 to TRBJ2-4, with 12 bases that match TRBD2. Germline V gene sequence: CDR1 GTSNPN, CDR2 SVGIG (reference sequence). The CDR3 runs 17 residues. CDR3 sequence: CAWSRTSGALAKHIQYF. DNA of the CDR3: TGTGCCTGGAGTAGGACTAGCGGGGCCCTAGCCAAACACATTCAGTACTTC.

This clonotype was observed once. At one end, the junction sequence differs from germline, possibly due to a read error. The chain has TRBV28 and TRBJ1-1, with a weak D call TRBD1 (5 bases). This CDR3 is built from 13 residues. The V gene's germline CDR1 is MDHEN and CDR2 SYDVKM. Here the CDR3 DNA reads TGTGCCAGCAGTGTCCAGACAGCCACTGAAGCTTGCTTT. Protein sequence: CASSVQTATEACF.

As for this clonotype: Just one base apart from a much larger clone, this may be a read error. The CDR3 here is CASSYSGQPNEELFF. The CDR3 nucleotides read TGTGCCAGCAGTTACTCAGGACAGCCCAATGAAGAACTGTTTTTT. This sequence joins TRBV6-6 and TRBJ1-4; D possibly corresponds to TRBD1 (6 bases). The CDR3 loop spans 15 amino acids. Per the germline V gene, CDR1 is MNHNY and CDR2 is SVGAGI (reference sequence).

The V gene is TRBV29-1, the J gene TRBJ2-7; possibly TRBD2 for D (5 bases). The CDR3 sequence is 12 residues long. Germline V lookup: CDR1 SQVTM, CDR2 ANQGSEA. Trimming left V 6 bases short and J 5 bases short, with 14 bases between. This CDR3 is CSVSGKEDEQYF. CDR3 coding DNA: TGCAGCGTATCGGGGAAAGAGGACGAGCAGTACTTC.

This clonotype was recorded many times. The genes are TRBV4-2 and TRBJ1-2, with D possibly being TRBD1 (5 bases). Germline V gene data show CDR1 as LGHNA and CDR2 as YNFKEQ. This CDR3 comprises 14 residues. V was clipped by 4 bases and J by 3 bases, with 12 bases between them. The CDR3, as DNA: TGTGCCAGCAGCCCCTATGGGGGGGACTATGGCTACACCTTC. Translating gives CASSPYGGDYGYTF.

As to this clonotype: This could be a read error, since a much larger clone is one nucleotide away. The V and J genes are TRBV7-9 and TRBJ2-1; weak D call: TRBD1 (5 bases). The germline V and J ends were trimmed by 5 bases and 3 bases, with 20 bases remaining between them. Germline CDR1 reads SEHNR; CDR2 reads FQNEAQ (reference sequence). This CDR3 has 17 residues. CDR3 nucleotides: TGTGCCAGCAGCCTCACCAGGGAACTCTCTATCTACAATGAGCAGTTCTTC. It codes for CASSLTRELSIYNEQFF. The full variable domain, its missing parts supplied by reference TRBV7-9 and TRBJ2-1, is DTGVSQNPRHKITKRGQNVTFRCDPISEHNRLYWYRQTLGQGPEFLTYFQNEAQLEKSRLLSDRFSAERPKGSFSTLEIQRTEQGDSAMYLCASSLTRELSIYNEQFFGPGTRLTVL.

Of note for this clonotype: This is likely a read error, given that the CDR3 carries no conserved phenylalanine or tryptophan at its end. The CDR3 bases are TGCGCCAGCAGCCCGGGACAGGGACCAGATGAGCAGTTCTAC. Translated: CASSPGQGPDEQFY. The chain couples TRBV6-1 to TRBJ2-1; 9 nucleotides match TRBD1. The CDR3 extends over 14 amino acids. CDR1 is MNHNS, CDR2 SASEGT, per germline.

This clonotype was detected a few times. A much larger clone differs by one base, so this may be a read error. This chain uses TRBV28 with TRBJ1-2; 7 nucleotides align to TRBD1. The CDR3 runs to 13 residues. The germline CDR1 and CDR2 sequences are MDHEN and SYDVKM. V trimming: 5 bases; J trimming: 4 bases; junction bases outside the gene matches: 4. CDR3 sequence reads: CASSPGDSYGYTF. CDR3 DNA: TGTGCCAGCAGTCCCGGGGACAGCTATGGCTACACCTTC.

This clonotype was seen ten or more times. The chain combines TRBV6-1 with TRBJ2-3; 8 nucleotides align to TRBD2. CDR1 and CDR2 (germline): MNHNS, SASEGT. Losses at the gene ends were 4 bases for V and 4 bases for J; bases not matched to a gene: 10. There are 16 residues in the CDR3. CDR3 sequence reads: CASSAREGPPPDTQYF. CDR3 DNA: TGTGCCAGCAGTGCCCGGGAGGGCCCCCCTCCAGATACGCAGTATTTT.

This clonotype was counted between two and nine times. This could be a read error, since a much larger clone is one nucleotide away. The chain couples TRBV5-1 to TRBJ1-5, with TRBD1 as a possible D gene (5 bases). V was pared by 7 bases and J by 4 bases, with 12 bases between. Germline V gene sequence: CDR1 SGHRS, CDR2 YFSETQ. The CDR3 is 13 amino acids. The DNA for the CDR3 is TGCGCCAGCCAACAGGACCGTAATCAGCCCCAGCATTTT. It encodes CASQQDRNQPQHF.

Concerning this clonotype itself: Sequence at one end of the junction differs from germline and may be a read error. This rearrangement joins TRBV12-3 or TRBV12-4 to TRBJ1-2, with 8 bases matching TRBD1. CDR3 length: 14 amino acids. CDR3 loop: CASALQGGALGYSF. Written as DNA, the CDR3 is TGTGCCAGCGCCCTACAGGGGGGGGCACTAGGCTACAGCTTC.

A word on this clonotype: Germline is not matched at one junction end, which may reflect a read error. The CDR3 reads CDISREDTGELFF. Here the CDR3 DNA reads TGTGACATCTCGCGGGAGGACACCGGGGAGTTGTTTTTT. The V call is TRBV10-3, the J call TRBJ2-2; 8 bases match TRBD2. The CDR3 length is 13 residues. Germline CDR1 and CDR2: ENHRY and SYGVKD.

This clonotype is categorized as medium-sized. The J gene is TRBJ2-3, the V gene TRBV29-1, with 7 bases identical to TRBD2. The junction had 9 bases not matched to a gene; V was cut back by 3 bases and J by 3 bases. The CDR3 sequence is 15 residues long. Germline V gives CDR1 SQVTM, CDR2 ANQGSEA. The CDR3 nucleotides read TGCAGCGTTGAGGGTTCTGGCGGGAGTACAGATACGCAGTATTTT. Translated, it gives CSVEGSGGSTDTQYF.